This passage covers 13 T cell receptor beta chains from one sample sequenced in a study of OX40 agonist ivuxolimab in advanced cancers. Profiled with immunoSEQ multiplex PCR; TCRdb holds only in-frame clones, not every one. The sample yields just over 95,000 clones, nearly 90% seen once. Sequenced here: CD4+ or CD8+ T cells sorted from blood, sampled in a trial of the OX40 agonist ivuxolimab. These receptors were taken from an adult with an advanced solid tumor such as melanoma, head and neck, liver or kidney cancer.

The J gene is TRBJ2-3, the V gene TRBV5-1, with D tentatively TRBD2 (5 bases). CDR1 and CDR2 from the germline V gene are SGHRS and YFSETQ. V lost 5 bases to trimming and J lost 2 bases, with 12 bases between them. This CDR3 contains 14 residues. The CDR3 loop is CASSTRGLTDTQYF. CDR3 sequence (DNA): TGCGCCAGCAGTACTCGGGGTCTCACAGATACGCAGTATTTT.

This chain joins TRBV14 and TRBJ1-1; tentative D call: TRBD1 (5 bases). Trimming stripped 0 bases from V and 7 bases from J, with 15 bases between. The CDR3 is 15 amino acids. From germline, CDR1 is SGHDN and CDR2 FVKESK. DNA for the CDR3: TGTGCCAGCAGCCAAGATTTCGCAGGGTCGAATGAAGCTTTCTTT. Its translation is CASSQDFAGSNEAFF.

V and J are TRBV5-1 and TRBJ1-2, with 9 bases identical to TRBD1. V shed 4 bases, J shed 2 bases, and the junction held 3 bases outside the gene matches. The CDR3 is 14 residues long. Germline-derived CDR1 and CDR2 are SGHRS and YFSETQ. The CDR3 loop reads CASSTGTGNYGYTF. The CDR3 nucleotides read TGCGCCAGCAGCACCGGGACAGGGAACTATGGCTACACCTTC.

This chain connects TRBV7-9 to TRBJ1-4, with D maybe TRBD1 (6 bases). Germline CDR1 and CDR2: SEHNR and FQNEAQ (reference sequence). V was shortened by 6 bases and J by 5 bases, with 16 bases between the two germline ends. The CDR3 has 15 amino acids. CDR3 sequence reads: CASSYPGAGNEKLFF. CDR3 nucleotides: TGTGCCAGCAGTTATCCAGGGGCTGGGAATGAAAAACTGTTTTTT.

This chain uses TRBV6-5 with TRBJ2-2; D gene ambiguous. The CDR3 runs 15 residues. With 6 bases removed from V and 8 bases from J, the gap between germline ends came to 19 bases. Germline CDR1 is MNHEY and CDR2 is SVGAGI. CDR3 amino acids: CASSSGAVFRGELFF. DNA of the CDR3: TGTGCCAGCAGCTCCGGCGCTGTTTTTCGGGGGGAGCTGTTTTTT.

The CDR3: CASIPQGRYEQYF. The CDR3 DNA is TGTGCCAGCATCCCGCAGGGGAGGTACGAGCAGTACTTC. This sequence joins TRBV2 and TRBJ2-7, with D tentatively TRBD1 or TRBD2 (6 bases each). Trimming cost V 7 bases and J 4 bases, with 14 bases left between them. Germline V CDR1 and CDR2: SNHLY, FYNNEI. The CDR3 totals 13 residues.

This clone was found a few times. The V gene is TRBV11-2, the J gene TRBJ2-5; the D gene is possibly TRBD2 (7 bases). The CDR3 loop spans 14 amino acids. V lost 4 bases to trimming and J lost 4 bases, with 13 bases between them. The germline V gene has CDR1 SGHAT and CDR2 FQNNGV. The CDR3 loop is CASSSSRGAETQYF. The CDR3 nucleotides read TGTGCCAGCAGCTCCTCCCGGGGGGCAGAGACCCAGTACTTC.

The chain links TRBV7-2 to TRBJ1-5, with D unresolved. Germline-derived CDR1 and CDR2 are SGHTA and FQGNSA. The CDR3 extends over 16 amino acids. With 2 bases removed from V and 8 bases from J, the gap between germline ends came to 19 bases. CDR3 amino acids: CASSLLLTGTWKPQHF. The CDR3 region has the DNA TGTGCCAGCAGCTTATTGCTAACCGGTACTTGGAAGCCCCAGCATTTT. The entire variable domain, with the rest obtained from reference TRBV7-2 and TRBJ1-5, is as follows: GAGVSQSPSNKVTEKGKDVELRCDPISGHTALYWYRQSLGQGLEFLIYFQGNSAPDKSGLPSDRFSAERTGGSVSTLTIQRTQQEDSAVYLCASSLLLTGTWKPQHFGDGTRLSIL.

The chain combines TRBV6-5 with TRBJ2-1; 11 positions match TRBD1. This CDR3 has 15 residues. CDR1 is MNHEY, CDR2 SVGAGI, per germline. J gave up 14 bases and V 0 bases, and 9 bases lay outside the gene matches. In DNA form, the CDR3 reads TGTGCCAGCAGTTACTCCGGACAGGGGGCTGTGGAGAAGTTCTTC. It is translated as CASSYSGQGAVEKFF.

The chain is built from TRBV6-5 and TRBJ2-7; the D is unclear. Looked up from germline, CDR1 is MNHEY and CDR2 is SVGAGI. Trimming pared 5 bases from V and 1 base from J, leaving 6 bases between. The CDR3 is 12 residues long. DNA for the CDR3: TGTGCCAGCAGTCAGGATTCCTACGAGCAGTACTTC. As protein: CASSQDSYEQYF.

This clone was observed once. The V gene is TRBV6-1, the J gene TRBJ1-5, with a possible D match to TRBD1 (5 bases). The germline V gene encodes CDR1 MNHNS and CDR2 SASEGT. Trimming cost V 3 bases and J 5 bases, with 11 bases left between them. The CDR3 runs 14 residues. The CDR3, as DNA: TGTGCCAGCAGTGAGGGACGGCATGATCAGCCCCAGCATTTT. It yields the protein CASSEGRHDQPQHF.

The J gene is TRBJ2-5, the V gene TRBV10-1; 13 bases line up with TRBD2. Trimming removed 6 bases from V and 5 bases from J; junction bases left unmatched: 6. CDR1 is WNHNN, CDR2 SYGVQD, per germline (reference sequence). The CDR3 sequence is 15 residues long. In nucleotides, the CDR3 is TGCGCCAGCAGCCGGACTAGCGGGGGTCGGGAGACCCAGTACTTC. Translated: CASSRTSGGRETQYF.

This chain links TRBV28 with TRBJ1-2; 9 nucleotides match TRBD1. The germline CDR1 and CDR2 sequences are MDHEN and SYDVKM. This CDR3 region has 16 residues. Trimming at V came to 1 base and at J to 4 bases, leaving 7 bases not matched to a gene. The CDR3 region has the DNA TGTGCCAGCAGTTTATTCCGGACAGGGGAGGGCTATGGCTACACCTTC. Translated: CASSLFRTGEGYGYTF.